One T cell receptor beta chain is described in this entry. Its antigen is currently unknown. The sample originates from a study of T cells in tumors after PD-1 blockade. In the study overall: No patient had prior checkpoint blockade, systemic immunosuppression, or radiotherapy within 4 weeks. Daily vismodegib 150 mg continued in a subset of anti-PD-1-treated patients. Regarding the study as a whole: Around two fifths of tumor TCR clonotypes were also found in blood.

Clones were sequenced by immunoSEQ multiplex PCR, and TCRdb holds only the in-frame ones, with some missing. The top ten clones hold about a quarter of a sample with 20,000 or so clones, about 84% of them seen once. The CDR3 is 13 residues long. Germline values: CDR1 SGHRS, CDR2 YFSETQ. The ends were cut back, 0 bases at V and 5 bases at J, with 6 bases in the middle. The V gene is TRBV5-1, the J gene TRBJ2-1, with D uncertain. The TCR sequence derives from a human donor with advanced basal cell or squamous cell carcinoma (not recorded which). This material consisted of PBMCs, taken after anti-PD-1 therapy. CDR3 amino acids: CASSLDVDNEQFF. In DNA form, the CDR3 reads TGCGCCAGCAGCTTGGACGTGGACAATGAGCAGTTCTTC.